Reported below is one T cell receptor beta chain. This sample was included in a study of T cells after yellow fever vaccination. V was cut by 0 bases and J by 2 bases, with 14 bases left in between. Germline assignment: CDR1 DFQATT and CDR2 SNEGSKA (reference sequence). The CDR3 contains 15 residues. TCRdb re-called the 5' RACE reads with MiXCR, one entry per CDR3 protein. Counted here are 200,000 to 300,000 distinct CDR3 sequences, 10% to 15% occurring once; the ten biggest clones make up less than 0.55%. This receptor was taken from a man aged 25 to 40 who received the YFV17D yellow fever vaccine. The V call is TRBV20-1, the J call TRBJ2-7, with D tentatively TRBD1 (5 bases). Sequencing was performed on CD4+ T cells sorted from PBMCs, taken 45 days after the yellow fever booster vaccination. The CDR3 here is CSARDLRGTAYEQYF. CDR3 bases: TGCAGTGCTAGAGATCTAAGGGGTACCGCCTACGAGCAGTACTTC.